These T cell receptor beta chains were read from a single sample in a study of blood T cell repertoires in COVID-19. The method was immunoSEQ multiplex PCR; TCRdb's version includes in-frame clones alone and lacks a portion of them. The table includes 200,000 to 250,000 clones, about four fifths detected once. The sample comprised peripheral blood. These receptors were taken from a woman aged 45-65 years with active or convalescent COVID-19. Each CDR3 is given without its conserved first and last residue.

J gene | V gene | CDR3 protein
TRBJ1-5 | TRBV30 | AWSGDMDQPQH
TRBJ1-2 | TRBV12-3/TRBV12-4 | ASSLVDRDGYT
TRBJ2-2 | TRBV6-1 | ASSDGSGELF
TRBJ2-7 | TRBV6-5 | AIRSNYEQY
TRBJ1-2 | TRBV28 | ASREPGGGYT
TRBJ1-1 | TRBV19 | ASSSVLNTEAF
TRBJ2-7 | TRBV10-1 | ASSPGGGYEQY
TRBJ1-2 | TRBV3-1/TRBV3-2 | ASSQSPDRINYGYT
TRBJ2-5 | TRBV11-2 | ASSFGETQY
TRBJ2-3 | TRBV24-1 | ATSDRGLAGGTDTQY
TRBJ1-2 | TRBV28 | ASVPGTGTFGYT
TRBJ1-2 | TRBV12-3/TRBV12-4 | ASSPGTAET
TRBJ1-5 | TRBV19 | ASSPGVNDQPQH
TRBJ2-7 | TRBV4-1 | ASSPRAVSELKY
TRBJ1-5 | TRBV5-5 | ASSLIGEYSNQPQH
TRBJ2-2 | TRBV28 | ASSPTIRTGELF
TRBJ1-5 | TRBV5-6 | ASSLVSGNQPQH
TRBJ1-6 | TRBV5-6 | ASSPYPPDRVGSPLH
TRBJ2-1 | TRBV19 | ASSIVGAQYNEQF
TRBJ1-2 | TRBV5-5 | ASSSFFRQGASLTYGYT
TRBJ1-3 | TRBV18 | ASSPLQGSGNTIY
TRBJ2-7 | TRBV7-9 | ASSLEGQGYEQY
TRBJ1-1 | TRBV30 | AWSNTGGKTEAF
TRBJ1-2 | TRBV24-1 | ATSDPTGFGYT
TRBJ2-5 | TRBV5-6 | ASSFGQGQETQY
TRBJ1-6 | TRBV4-1 | ASSPRDRAASPLH
TRBJ1-3 | TRBV5-5 | ASSFEDRGYAGNTIY
TRBJ2-5 | TRBV29-1 | SVGDTYQETQY
TRBJ1-1 | TRBV3-1/TRBV3-2 | ASSRRDTIMNTEAF
TRBJ1-3 | TRBV7-4 | ASSLVPLGGSGNTIY
TRBJ2-3 | TRBV7-2 | ASSSRTSGGVDTQY
TRBJ2-7 | TRBV6-1 | ASSEAGHIYEQY
TRBJ2-1 | TRBV5-1 | ASRKELHNEQF
TRBJ1-5 | TRBV10-3 | AISESRTGIQPQH
TRBJ1-5 | TRBV19 | ASSMGTGAGLPQH
TRBJ2-7 | TRBV7-3 | ASSWVGGGNSEQY
TRBJ2-3 | TRBV27 | ASSFGTGGSDTQY
TRBJ2-2 | TRBV7-9 | ATEKAGGPYTGELF
TRBJ2-5 | TRBV6-5 | ASSYGQKETQY
TRBJ2-2 | TRBV14 | ASSQEEGARGHGELF
TRBJ2-1 | TRBV15 | ATSAPGGVPAIKSSYNEQF
TRBJ1-4 | TRBV25-1 | ASSFAGGGTEKLF
TRBJ2-2 | TRBV3-1/TRBV3-2 | ASSQVVAGHTGELF
TRBJ2-2 | TRBV5-6 | ASSTSWSGELF
TRBJ1-2 | TRBV6-5 | ASSSQGTAYGYT
TRBJ2-5 | TRBV19 | ASSAAYGTQY
TRBJ2-2 | TRBV4-1 | ASSQAGAPATGELF
TRBJ1-2 | TRBV19 | ASSIQGGAGYGYT
TRBJ2-2 | TRBV3-1/TRBV3-2 | ATLERGNTGELF
TRBJ1-4 | TRBV5-1 | ASSPQDSNEKLF
TRBJ1-5 | TRBV6-2/TRBV6-3 | ASSIGENQPQH
TRBJ2-1 | TRBV27 | ASTSRNEQF
TRBJ1-2 | TRBV28 | ASTGLGGYT
TRBJ2-7 | TRBV6-6 | ATGMGYEQY
TRBJ2-2 | TRBV5-6 | ASSRTGSANTGELF